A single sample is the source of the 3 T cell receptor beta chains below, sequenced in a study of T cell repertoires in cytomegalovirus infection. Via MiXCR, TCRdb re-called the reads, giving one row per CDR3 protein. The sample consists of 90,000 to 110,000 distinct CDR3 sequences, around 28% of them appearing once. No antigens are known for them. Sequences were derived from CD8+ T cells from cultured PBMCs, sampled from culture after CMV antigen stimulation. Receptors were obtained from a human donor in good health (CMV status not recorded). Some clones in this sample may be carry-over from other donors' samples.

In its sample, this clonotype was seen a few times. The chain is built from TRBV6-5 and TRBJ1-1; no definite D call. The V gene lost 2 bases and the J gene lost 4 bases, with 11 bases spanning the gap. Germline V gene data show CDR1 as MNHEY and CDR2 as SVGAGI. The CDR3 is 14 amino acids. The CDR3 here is CASSYSSGFTEAFF. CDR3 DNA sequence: TGTGCCAGCAGTTACAGTTCCGGTTTCACTGAAGCTTTCTTT.

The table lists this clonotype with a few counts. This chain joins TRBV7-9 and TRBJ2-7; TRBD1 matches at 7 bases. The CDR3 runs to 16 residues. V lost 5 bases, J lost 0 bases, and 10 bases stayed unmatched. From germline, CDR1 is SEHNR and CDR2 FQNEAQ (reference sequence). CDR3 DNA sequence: TGTGCCAGCAGCGAGTTTTTGGGACAGTCCTCCTACGAGCAGTACTTC. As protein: CASSEFLGQSSYEQYF.

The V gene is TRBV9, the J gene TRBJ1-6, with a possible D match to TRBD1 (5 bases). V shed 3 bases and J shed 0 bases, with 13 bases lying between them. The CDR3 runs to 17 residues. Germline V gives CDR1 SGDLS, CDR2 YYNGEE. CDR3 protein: CASSAGESSSYNSPLHF. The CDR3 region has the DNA TGTGCCAGCAGCGCGGGGGAATCCAGCTCCTATAATTCACCCCTCCACTTT.